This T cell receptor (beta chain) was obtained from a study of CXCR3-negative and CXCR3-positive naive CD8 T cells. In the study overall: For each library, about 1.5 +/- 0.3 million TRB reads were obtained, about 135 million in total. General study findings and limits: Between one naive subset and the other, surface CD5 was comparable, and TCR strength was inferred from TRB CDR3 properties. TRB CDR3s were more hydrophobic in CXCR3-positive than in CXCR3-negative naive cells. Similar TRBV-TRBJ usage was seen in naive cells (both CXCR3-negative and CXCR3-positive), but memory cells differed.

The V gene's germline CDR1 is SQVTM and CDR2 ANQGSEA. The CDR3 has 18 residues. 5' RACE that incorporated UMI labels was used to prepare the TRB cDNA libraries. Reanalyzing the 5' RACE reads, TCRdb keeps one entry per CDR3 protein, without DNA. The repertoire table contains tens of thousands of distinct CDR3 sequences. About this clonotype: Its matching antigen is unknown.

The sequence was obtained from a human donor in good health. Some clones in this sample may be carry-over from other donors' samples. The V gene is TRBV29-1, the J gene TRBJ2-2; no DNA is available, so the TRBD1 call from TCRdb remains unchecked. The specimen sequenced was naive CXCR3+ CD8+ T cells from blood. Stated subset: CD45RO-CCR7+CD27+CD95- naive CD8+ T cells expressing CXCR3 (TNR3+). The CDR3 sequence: CSALGPDSAPESTGELFF.